This T cell receptor (beta chain) was captured by sequencing in a study of T cells after yellow fever vaccination. Study outcomes and limitations: At 95% to 97% for CD4 and 70% to 90% for CD8, most primary-vaccination clones showed up again after the booster. Peaking on day 5 versus 15, the secondary response was faster but weaker.

Comments on this clonotype: What it binds is unknown.

One entry per CDR3 protein, called by TCRdb with MiXCR from the 5' RACE reads. Of under 350,000 distinct CDR3 sequences listed, 4.1% are singletons. Germline assignment: CDR1 MRHNA and CDR2 SNTAGT. Trimming stripped 0 bases from V and 10 bases from J, with 10 bases between. CDR3 size: 14 residues. Sample: PBMCs, taken 5 days after the yellow fever booster vaccination. This receptor was taken from a young man who received the YFV17D yellow fever vaccine. This rearrangement joins TRBV6-4 to TRBJ1-6; D is possibly TRBD1 (5 bases). This CDR3 reads CASSDSGVGSPLHF. CDR3 sequence (DNA): TGTGCCAGCAGTGACTCGGGGGTTGGCTCACCCCTCCACTTT.